These T cell receptor beta chains were read from a single sample in a study of vaccination and CD4 T cells after COVID-19. These TCRs' antigens remain unknown. In TCRdb, the PCR reads were re-called with MiXCR into one record per CDR3 protein. Here the sample spans 14,000 to 15,000 distinct CDR3 sequences, over 45% being singletons. Material for sequencing was CD4+ T cells from blood, cultured in vitro. The receptors were sampled from a human donor who had recovered from COVID-19. Each CDR3 is given with its conserved first and last residue. D genes are given only for firm matches. Only part of the rows carry a size: once, few, many, or a class if the clone is expanded.

D: NA; V: TRBV7-2; J: TRBJ1-1; size: NA; CDR3: CASSLDGGPTEAFF; DNA: TGTGCCAGCAGCTTAGATGGGGGGCCGACTGAAGCTTTCTTT
D: TRBD2; V: TRBV18; J: TRBJ2-3; size: NA; CDR3: CASSKLSGGTADTQYF; DNA: TGTGCCAGCTCAAAACTATCGGGGGGGACCGCAGATACGCAGTATTTT
D: NA; V: TRBV20-1; J: TRBJ1-2; size: few; CDR3: CSARDGGREGYGYTF; DNA: TGCAGTGCTAGAGATGGGGGCAGGGAAGGATATGGCTACACCTTC
D: NA; V: TRBV7-9; J: TRBJ1-5; size: NA; CDR3: CASSLEGGHQPQHF; DNA: TGTGCCAGCAGCTTAGAAGGGGGTCATCAGCCCCAGCATTTT
D: NA; V: TRBV11-2; J: TRBJ2-6; size: NA; CDR3: CASSLVGVGANVLTF; DNA: TGTGCCAGCAGCTTAGTAGGGGTAGGGGCCAACGTCCTGACTTTC
D: TRBD1; V: TRBV2; J: TRBJ1-5; size: NA; CDR3: CASSPGQGQPQHF; DNA: TGTGCCAGCAGTCCTGGACAGGGTCAGCCCCAGCATTTT
D: NA; V: TRBV6-2/TRBV6-3; J: TRBJ2-3; size: few; CDR3: CASKKGGDTQYF; DNA: TGTGCCAGCAAAAAGGGGGGAGATACGCAGTATTTT
D: NA; V: TRBV11-1; J: TRBJ1-1; size: NA; CDR3: CASSAQGKSEAFF; DNA: TGTGCCAGCAGTGCACAGGGAAAGTCTGAAGCTTTCTTT
D: NA; V: TRBV10-3; J: TRBJ2-2; size: NA; CDR3: CAISAGLRGTGELFF; DNA: TGTGCCATCAGTGCGGGACTTCGGGGGACCGGGGAGCTGTTTTTT
D: NA; V: TRBV20-1; J: TRBJ1-1; size: NA; CDR3: CSARSGQEAFF; DNA: TGCAGTGCTAGATCGGGACAAGAAGCTTTCTTT
D: NA; V: TRBV9; J: TRBJ2-7; size: few; CDR3: CASSVGPSVTYEQYF; DNA: TGTGCCAGCAGCGTAGGACCTAGCGTGACCTACGAGCAGTACTTC
D: NA; V: TRBV2; J: TRBJ1-5; size: NA; CDR3: CASSGVNQPQHF; DNA: TGTGCCAGCAGTGGGGTCAATCAGCCCCAGCATTTT
D: NA; V: TRBV4-3; J: TRBJ2-3; size: NA; CDR3: CASSQDSGEADTQYF; DNA: TGCGCCAGCAGCCAAGATAGTGGAGAAGCAGATACGCAGTATTTT
D: TRBD1; V: TRBV20-1; J: TRBJ2-7; size: few; CDR3: CSAHSPGQRYEQYF; DNA: TGCAGTGCCCATTCCCCGGGACAGCGCTACGAGCAGTACTTC
D: NA; V: TRBV19; J: TRBJ1-6; size: NA; CDR3: CASTGMINSPLHF; DNA: TGTGCCAGTACAGGGATGATTAATTCACCCCTCCACTTT
D: TRBD1; V: TRBV7-2; J: TRBJ1-1; size: NA; CDR3: CASSPQQGLMNTEAFF; DNA: TGTGCCAGCAGCCCCCAACAGGGGCTAATGAACACTGAAGCTTTCTTT
D: TRBD1; V: TRBV6-1; J: TRBJ2-7; size: NA; CDR3: CASYGQGRGYEQYF; DNA: TGTGCCAGTTATGGACAGGGAAGGGGCTACGAGCAGTACTTC
D: TRBD2; V: TRBV28; J: TRBJ2-7; size: once; CDR3: CASSTTPGTSGKGTRYEQYF; DNA: TGTGCCAGCAGTACCACCCCCGGGACTAGCGGGAAGGGGACTAGGTACGAGCAGTACTTC
D: NA; V: TRBV30; J: TRBJ1-3; size: NA; CDR3: CAWSTIGISGNTIYF; DNA: TGTGCCTGGAGCACCATCGGGATCTCTGGAAACACCATATATTTT
D: NA; V: TRBV2; J: TRBJ2-3; size: few; CDR3: CASQSRETDTQYF; DNA: TGTGCCAGCCAAAGCAGGGAGACAGATACGCAGTATTTT
D: NA; V: TRBV18; J: TRBJ2-7; size: NA; CDR3: CASSPRNSYEQYF; DNA: TGTGCCAGCTCACCAAGAAACTCCTACGAGCAGTACTTC
D: NA; V: TRBV20-1; J: TRBJ2-3; size: NA; CDR3: CSARTSGLSGHTQYF; DNA: TGCAGTGCTAGGACCTCGGGACTCTCCGGTCATACGCAGTATTTT
D: TRBD1; V: TRBV6-2/TRBV6-3; J: TRBJ1-2; size: NA; CDR3: CASNGQGARYGYTF; DNA: TGTGCCAGCAACGGACAGGGGGCACGGTATGGCTACACCTTC
D: TRBD1; V: TRBV7-2; J: TRBJ2-7; size: few; CDR3: CASRRQGGRLYEQYF; DNA: TGTGCCAGCAGAAGACAGGGTGGGAGACTCTACGAGCAGTACTTC
D: NA; V: TRBV7-3; J: TRBJ2-5; size: once; CDR3: CASSLTGSFLETQYF; DNA: TGTGCCAGCAGCTTAACTGGGTCGTTTCTGGAGACCCAGTACTTC
D: NA; V: TRBV7-2; J: TRBJ1-6; size: NA; CDR3: CASSLGPYNSPLHF; DNA: TGTGCCAGCAGCCTCGGGCCCTATAATTCACCCCTCCACTTT
D: NA; V: TRBV7-6; J: TRBJ2-1; size: NA; CDR3: CASSLGPLRKDEQFF; DNA: TGTGCCAGCAGCTTGGGACCCCTTCGTAAGGATGAGCAGTTCTTC
D: NA; V: TRBV5-4; J: TRBJ2-7; size: NA; CDR3: CASSLQSGRSYEQYF; DNA: TGTGCCAGCAGCTTGCAATCCGGGCGCTCCTACGAGCAGTACTTC
D: NA; V: TRBV12-3/TRBV12-4; J: TRBJ2-3; size: NA; CDR3: CASSLMGLGTQYF; DNA: TGTGCCAGCAGTCTGATGGGGCTTGGTACGCAGTATTTT
D: TRBD1; V: TRBV5-1; J: TRBJ2-5; size: NA; CDR3: CASSFTGGETQYF; DNA: TGCGCCAGCAGCTTCACAGGGGGAGAGACCCAGTACTTC
D: NA; V: TRBV30; J: TRBJ2-7; size: NA; CDR3: CACSEGARYEQYF; DNA: TGTGCCTGTTCGGAAGGGGCTCGCTACGAGCAGTACTTC
D: TRBD1; V: TRBV28; J: TRBJ2-7; size: NA; CDR3: CASSLGQGYEQYF; DNA: TGTGCCAGCAGTTTAGGACAGGGGTACGAGCAGTACTTC
D: TRBD2; V: TRBV2; J: TRBJ2-3; size: NA; CDR3: CASSPGLARGRDTQYF; DNA: TGTGCCAGCAGTCCGGGACTAGCGAGGGGGCGGGATACGCAGTATTTT
D: NA; V: TRBV7-8; J: TRBJ2-5; size: NA; CDR3: CASSFGRLKETQYF; DNA: TGTGCCAGCAGCTTTGGCCGACTAAAAGAGACCCAGTACTTC
D: TRBD1; V: TRBV20-1; J: TRBJ1-5; size: few; CDR3: CSARGGQGVGQPQHF; DNA: TGCAGTGCTAGAGGAGGACAGGGAGTAGGTCAGCCCCAGCATTTT
D: TRBD1; V: TRBV28; J: TRBJ1-2; size: NA; CDR3: CASSATGTAIGYTF; DNA: TGTGCCAGCAGTGCTACCGGGACAGCTATCGGCTACACCTTC
D: NA; V: TRBV7-2; J: TRBJ2-1; size: once; CDR3: CASSLYVPTVTLYNEQFF; DNA: TGTGCCAGCAGCCTATATGTGCCGACTGTCACTCTGTACAATGAGCAGTTCTTC
D: NA; V: TRBV6-5; J: TRBJ1-2; size: NA; CDR3: CASSYSGTSNYGYTF; DNA: TGTGCCAGCAGTTACTCTGGGACATCTAACTATGGCTACACCTTC
D: TRBD1; V: TRBV4-1; J: TRBJ2-2; size: once; CDR3: CASSQANRGNTGELFF; DNA: TGCGCCAGCTCACAGGCCAACAGGGGGAACACCGGGGAGCTGTTTTTT
D: TRBD1; V: TRBV6-1; J: TRBJ1-5; size: NA; CDR3: CAENSTGRVVQPQHF; DNA: TGTGCCGAAAACTCGACAGGGAGGGTAGTTCAGCCCCAGCATTTT
D: TRBD2; V: TRBV7-9; J: TRBJ2-1; size: once; CDR3: CASSLVGLADNEQFF; DNA: TGTGCCAGCAGCTTAGTGGGACTAGCGGACAATGAGCAGTTCTTC
D: NA; V: TRBV20-1; J: TRBJ2-3; size: few; CDR3: CSARAGTFPDTQYF; DNA: TGCAGTGCTAGAGCCGGGACCTTTCCAGATACGCAGTATTTT
D: TRBD1; V: TRBV28; J: TRBJ1-1; size: few; CDR3: CASGRDRVTEAFF; DNA: TGTGCCAGCGGCCGGGACAGGGTCACTGAAGCTTTCTTT
D: NA; V: TRBV27; J: TRBJ2-3; size: NA; CDR3: CASSSFDTQYF; DNA: TGTGCCAGCAGTTCTTTTGATACGCAGTATTTT
D: TRBD2; V: TRBV12-5; J: TRBJ2-5; size: NA; CDR3: CASGLAEGGLGTSGEETQYF; DNA: TGTGCTAGTGGTTTGGCCGAAGGGGGGCTCGGGACTAGCGGGGAAGAGACCCAGTACTTC
D: TRBD1; V: TRBV7-6; J: TRBJ1-2; size: few; CDR3: CASSLGDSYGYTF; DNA: TGTGCCAGCAGCTTGGGGGACAGCTATGGCTACACCTTC
D: NA; V: TRBV14; J: TRBJ2-7; size: few; CDR3: CASSQETDWPPEQYF; DNA: TGTGCCAGCAGCCAAGAGACGGACTGGCCCCCCGAGCAGTACTTC
D: NA; V: TRBV7-2; J: TRBJ2-3; size: NA; CDR3: CASSGRDSSFDTQYF; DNA: TGTGCCAGCAGCGGACGGGACTCCTCATTTGATACGCAGTATTTT
D: NA; V: TRBV11-2; J: TRBJ1-1; size: few; CDR3: CASSYIPGSGAFF; DNA: TGTGCCAGCAGCTACATACCGGGCTCCGGGGCTTTCTTT
D: NA; V: TRBV20-1; J: TRBJ1-1; size: NA; CDR3: CSASTELNTEAFF; DNA: TGCAGTGCTAGCACAGAATTGAACACTGAAGCTTTCTTT
D: NA; V: TRBV6-2/TRBV6-3; J: TRBJ2-3; size: NA; CDR3: CASTEGGLYLPQYF; DNA: TGTGCCAGCACCGAGGGGGGGCTATACCTCCCGCAGTATTTT
D: NA; V: TRBV12-5; J: TRBJ1-5; size: few; CDR3: CASAQGAQPQHF; DNA: TGTGCTAGTGCCCAAGGTGCTCAGCCCCAGCATTTT
D: TRBD1; V: TRBV5-1; J: TRBJ2-5; size: once; CDR3: CASSRDSQETQYF; DNA: TGCGCCAGCAGCCGGGACAGTCAAGAGACCCAGTACTTC
D: TRBD1; V: TRBV7-2; J: TRBJ2-2; size: few; CDR3: CASSFTRDSATGELFF; DNA: TGTGCCAGCAGCTTTACCCGGGACAGCGCGACCGGGGAGCTGTTTTTT
D: NA; V: TRBV7-9; J: TRBJ2-3; size: NA; CDR3: CASSYLPDTQYF; DNA: TGTGCCAGCAGCTATCTCCCAGATACGCAGTATTTT
D: NA; V: TRBV27; J: TRBJ2-5; size: NA; CDR3: CASSPSGGRGETQYF; DNA: TGTGCCAGCAGCCCTTCTGGGGGTAGGGGGGAGACCCAGTACTTC
D: NA; V: TRBV7-2; J: TRBJ2-7; size: few; CDR3: CASSLAGRSHEQYF; DNA: TGTGCCAGCAGCTTAGCGGGCAGGTCCCACGAGCAGTACTTC
D: NA; V: TRBV27; J: TRBJ1-5; size: NA; CDR3: CASSLDRNGYQPQHF; DNA: TGTGCCAGCAGTCTCGACAGAAATGGGTATCAGCCCCAGCATTTT